This paragraph covers one T cell receptor (beta chain) sequence. Its specificity is unknown. This CDR3 comprises 12 residues. V lost 4 bases to trimming and J lost 9 bases, with 10 bases between them. Germline V gene lookup returns CDR1 KGHSH and CDR2 LQKENI. Sequenced by immunoSEQ multiplex PCR; TCRdb stores in-frame clones only, minus some. The data show 65,000 to 100,000 clones, 85% to 90% seen once. This sample was included in a study of OX40 agonist ivuxolimab in advanced cancers. Study background: Patients were given ivuxolimab, an antibody that agonizes OX40 (CD134). Patients undergoing dose escalation presented with hepatocellular carcinoma, melanoma, renal cell or head and neck cancer. Whole-study results and caveats: It was not determined which antigens were specifically recognized by the peripheral T cells that had undergone clonal expansion. CD8+ T cells were the subset that, on average, had more expanded clones than CD4+.

V is TRBV18 and J is TRBJ2-4; perhaps TRBD2 as D (5 bases). This clonotype originated in an adult with an advanced solid tumor such as melanoma, head and neck, liver or kidney cancer. The material sequenced was CD4+ or CD8+ T cells sorted from blood, taken in a trial of the OX40 agonist ivuxolimab. CDR3 bases: TGTGCCAGCTCACAGACCGAGGGCATTCAGTACTTC. Encoded protein: CASSQTEGIQYF.